These 23 T cell receptor beta chains were sequenced from one sample in a study of blood T cell repertoires in COVID-19. Only in-frame clones appear in the TCRdb table, and some are missing; sequencing was by immunoSEQ multiplex PCR. The top ten clones hold roughly 30% of a sample with about 63,000 clones, roughly four fifths of them seen once. The specimen was peripheral blood. The source is a man aged 60-69 years with COVID-19, enrolled during active disease.

The chain joins TRBV4-1 to TRBJ1-6; D ambiguous. The CDR3 loop spans 16 amino acids. Germline V gives CDR1 MGHRA, CDR2 YSYEKL. V was shortened by 0 bases and J by 13 bases, with 19 bases between the two germline ends. CDR3 in amino acids: CASSQEQNSVVVPLHF. As DNA, the CDR3 is TGCGCCAGCAGCCAAGAACAGAACAGTGTGGTGGTGCCCCTCCACTTT.

V is TRBV4-1 and J is TRBJ2-5; D is undetermined. Germline assignment: CDR1 MGHRA and CDR2 YSYEKL. This CDR3 is built from 14 residues. The ends were cut back, 0 bases at V and 1 base at J, with 6 bases in the middle. CDR3: CASSQDQFQETQYF. CDR3 bases: TGCGCCAGCAGCCAAGACCAGTTCCAAGAGACCCAGTACTTC.

The CDR3 spells CASSQSGTGVNTEAFF. In nucleotides, the CDR3 is TGCGCCAGCAGCCAGAGTGGGACAGGGGTCAACACTGAAGCTTTCTTT. The rearrangement joins TRBV4-1 to TRBJ1-1; 10 bases agree with TRBD1. CDR3 size: 16 residues. The germline gives CDR1 MGHRA, CDR2 YSYEKL. Trimming at V came to 3 bases and at J to 2 bases, leaving 6 bases not matched to a gene.

As for this clone: Possible read error: a much larger clone is one base away. The sample has other DNA sequences that encode this CDR3 too. The V gene is TRBV5-5, the J gene TRBJ2-3; TRBD2 aligns across 9 bases. CDR3 length: 16 residues. Per germline, CDR1 SGHKS and CDR2 YYEKEE (reference sequence). CDR3 amino acids: CPSCLGGGGRALPGYF. The CDR3, as DNA: TGTCCCAGCTGCTTGGGTGGGGGCGGGAGGGCCCTCCCTGGGTATTTT.

The chain uses TRBV9 and TRBJ2-5; D is unresolved. Trimming took off 2 bases at V and 5 bases at J, with 7 bases between the two ends. Germline-derived CDR1 and CDR2 are SGDLS and YYNGEE. The CDR3 consists of 12 residues. The DNA for the CDR3 is TGTGCCAGCAGCGTGGGCGAGGAGACCCAGTACTTC. Amino acid sequence: CASSVGEETQYF.

This clone appeared many times. The CDR3 spells CASSYVEVLGSPLHF. DNA for the CDR3: TGTGCCAGCAGTTACGTTGAGGTACTAGGTTCACCCCTCCACTTT. The chain has TRBV6-2 or TRBV6-3 and TRBJ1-6; D call uncertain. V dropped 2 bases and J dropped 9 bases, with 14 bases sitting between them. Germline V gene data show CDR1 as MNHEY and CDR2 as SVGEGT. The CDR3 is made up of 15 amino acids.

In this sample, this clone turned up a few times. The rearrangement joins TRBV10-3 to TRBJ2-7; TRBD1 matches at 7 bases. CDR3 length: 14 residues. CDR1 is ENHRY, CDR2 SYGVKD, per germline. The junction had 10 bases not matched to a gene; V was cut back by 10 bases and J by 1 base. CDR3 residues: CATQGDRQSYEQYF. The DNA for the CDR3 is TGTGCCACCCAGGGGGACAGACAGTCCTACGAGCAGTACTTC.

The V call is TRBV30, the J call TRBJ2-7, with a weak D call TRBD1 (6 bases). CDR1 and CDR2 from the germline V gene are GTSNPN and SVGIG (reference sequence). This CDR3 contains 12 residues. V dropped 5 bases and J dropped 5 bases, with 13 bases sitting between them. CDR3 coding DNA: TGTGCCTGGGGGACATCGCGCGACGAGCAGTACTTC. Translated: CAWGTSRDEQYF.

This clone has just a few counts. This sequence joins TRBV7-2 and TRBJ2-7; the match to TRBD2 covers 12 bases. J gave up 3 bases and V 7 bases, and 4 bases lay outside the gene matches. CDR1 is SGHTA and CDR2 is FQGNSA in the germline V gene. The CDR3 is made up of 14 amino acids. This CDR3 is CASKATSGSYEQYF. The CDR3, as DNA: TGTGCCAGCAAGGCGACTAGCGGGAGCTACGAGCAGTACTTC. Looking up the rest from reference TRBV7-2 and TRBJ2-7 gives the full variable domain: GAGVSQSPSNKVTEKGKDVELRCDPISGHTALYWYRQSLGQGLEFLIYFQGNSAPDKSGLPSDRFSAERTGGSVSTLTIQRTQQEDSAVYLCASKATSGSYEQYFGPGTRLTVT.

The genes are TRBV6-5 and TRBJ1-3; D is ambiguous. V was trimmed by 6 bases and J by 4 bases, leaving 7 bases between them. The CDR3 runs to 12 residues. Germline CDR1 is MNHEY and CDR2 is SVGAGI. As DNA, the CDR3 is TGTGCCAGCAGACTAGCAGGAAACACCATATATTTT. Protein sequence: CASRLAGNTIYF.

The gene calls are TRBV7-9 and TRBJ2-6, with 9 bases identical to TRBD1. Germline CDR1 is SEHNR and CDR2 is FQNEAQ (reference sequence). The CDR3 is made up of 17 amino acids. Trimming removed 4 bases from V and 2 bases from J; junction bases left unmatched: 6. CDR3 bases: TGTGCCAGCAGCTCACTAACAGGGGGCACTGGGGCCAACGTCCTGACTTTC. This translates into CASSSLTGGTGANVLTF.

The J gene is TRBJ1-2, the V gene TRBV4-1, with a tentative D call TRBD1 (6 bases). The germline V and J ends were trimmed by 1 base and 8 bases, with 17 bases remaining between them. Germline-derived CDR1 and CDR2 are MGHRA and YSYEKL. The CDR3 is made up of 15 amino acids. The CDR3 sequence is CASSQVRAGAGGYTF. In DNA form, the CDR3 reads TGCGCCAGCAGCCAAGTGAGGGCGGGGGCGGGCGGCTACACCTTC.

The chain uses TRBV9 and TRBJ2-2; D call uncertain. The V end was cut by 3 bases, the J end by 6 bases, with 15 bases between. From germline, CDR1 is SGDLS and CDR2 YYNGEE. This CDR3 comprises 15 residues. CDR3 sequence (DNA): TGTGCCAGCAGCGATGGGCCCCCTACCTCCGGGGAGCTGTTTTTT. Translated, it gives CASSDGPPTSGELFF.

The chain uses TRBV27 and TRBJ2-7; TRBD1 matches at 7 bases. The CDR3 extends over 14 amino acids. The junction had 4 bases not matched to a gene; V was cut back by 5 bases and J by 0 bases. Germline loops: CDR1 MNHEY, CDR2 SMNVEV (reference sequence). The chain's CDR3 is CASSRYRGSYEQYF. CDR3 bases: TGTGCCAGCAGTCGATACAGGGGCTCCTACGAGCAGTACTTC.

This sequence joins TRBV6-5 and TRBJ1-1; D may be TRBD1 (6 bases). This CDR3 contains 14 residues. Germline CDR1 reads MNHEY; CDR2 reads SVGAGI. Trimming removed 6 bases from V and 1 base from J, with 12 bases in between. In DNA, the CDR3 is TGTGCCAGCAGGATGGACAGCTCGAACACTGAAGCTTTCTTT. This codes for CASRMDSSNTEAFF.

The chain joins TRBV7-3 to TRBJ2-1; 10 bases align to TRBD2. CDR1 SGHTA and CDR2 FQGTGA come from the germline V gene. Trimming cost V 3 bases and J 9 bases; bases outside gene matches: 11. This CDR3 comprises 16 residues. CDR3 loop: CASSLAASSGGGEQFF. The DNA of the CDR3 is TGTGCCAGCAGCTTGGCTGCGTCTAGCGGGGGAGGTGAGCAGTTCTTC.

The rearrangement links TRBV13 to TRBJ1-5; D unclear. V was cut by 5 bases and J by 1 base, with 18 bases left in between. The germline gives CDR1 PRHDT, CDR2 FYEKMQ (reference sequence). The CDR3 runs to 17 residues. Written as DNA, the CDR3 is TGTGCCAGCAGCAAGACTGTCGACGGGAGAAGCAATCAGCCCCAGCATTTT. Encoded protein: CASSKTVDGRSNQPQHF.

The V call is TRBV11-3, the J call TRBJ2-7; 8 bases are shared with TRBD2. Germline V gene sequence: CDR1 SGHNT, CDR2 YENEEA. J gave up 2 bases and V 5 bases, and 5 bases lay outside the gene matches. This CDR3 has 14 residues. CDR3 region: CASSPGGRTYEQYF. CDR3 sequence (DNA): TGTGCCAGCAGCCCGGGGGGGCGGACCTACGAGCAGTACTTC.

This clone is a singleton in its sample. This chain uses TRBV5-5 with TRBJ2-5; 11 nucleotides align to TRBD2. The CDR3 runs to 14 residues. The germline CDR1 and CDR2 sequences are SGHKS and YYEKEE (reference sequence). V shed 1 base and J 5 bases; nucleotides not matched to a gene: 1. Here the CDR3 reads CASSLLAGGETQYF. CDR3 nucleotides: TGTGCCAGCAGCTTGTTAGCGGGGGGGGAGACCCAGTACTTC.

V and J are TRBV27 and TRBJ1-1; no clear D gene. CDR3 length: 11 residues. V was pared by 4 bases and J by 11 bases, with 11 bases between. Looked up from germline, CDR1 is MNHEY and CDR2 is SMNVEV (reference sequence). Here the CDR3 reads CASSSRGKAFF. CDR3 nucleotides: TGTGCCAGCAGTTCTCGGGGAAAGGCTTTCTTT.

The chain recombines TRBV5-6 with TRBJ1-5; D is perhaps TRBD1 (5 bases). Trimming pared 0 bases from V and 3 bases from J, leaving 13 bases between. The CDR3 covers 16 residues. Germline V gives CDR1 SGHDT, CDR2 YYEEEE. CDR3 bases: TGTGCCAGCAGCTTGGGACCGACAGAGGTCAATCAGCCCCAGCATTTT. Translation: CASSLGPTEVNQPQHF.

The V and J genes are TRBV11-2 and TRBJ2-7; the match to TRBD2 covers 7 bases. Germline assignment: CDR1 SGHAT and CDR2 FQNNGV. The CDR3 has 14 amino acids. V gave up 1 base and J gave up 5 bases; unmatched junction bases: 5. CDR3: CASSLAPGGDEQYF. DNA of the CDR3: TGTGCCAGCAGCTTAGCCCCGGGGGGAGACGAGCAGTACTTC. Variable domain in full (rest from reference TRBV11-2 and TRBJ2-7): EAGVAQSPRYKIIEKRQSVAFWCNPISGHATLYWYQQILGQGPKLLIQFQNNGVVDDSQLPKDRFSAERLKGVDSTLKIQPAKLEDSAVYLCASSLAPGGDEQYFGPGTRLTVT.

In this sample, this clone turned up a few times. The V call is TRBV6-6, the J call TRBJ1-1; D not resolved. CDR3 length: 10 residues. V lost 5 bases, J lost 10 bases, and 8 bases lay in between. CDR1 is MNHNY, CDR2 SVGAGI, per germline (reference sequence). CDR3 in DNA: TGTGCCAGCAGTCAAGACTCAGCTTTCTTT. Its translation: CASSQDSAFF.